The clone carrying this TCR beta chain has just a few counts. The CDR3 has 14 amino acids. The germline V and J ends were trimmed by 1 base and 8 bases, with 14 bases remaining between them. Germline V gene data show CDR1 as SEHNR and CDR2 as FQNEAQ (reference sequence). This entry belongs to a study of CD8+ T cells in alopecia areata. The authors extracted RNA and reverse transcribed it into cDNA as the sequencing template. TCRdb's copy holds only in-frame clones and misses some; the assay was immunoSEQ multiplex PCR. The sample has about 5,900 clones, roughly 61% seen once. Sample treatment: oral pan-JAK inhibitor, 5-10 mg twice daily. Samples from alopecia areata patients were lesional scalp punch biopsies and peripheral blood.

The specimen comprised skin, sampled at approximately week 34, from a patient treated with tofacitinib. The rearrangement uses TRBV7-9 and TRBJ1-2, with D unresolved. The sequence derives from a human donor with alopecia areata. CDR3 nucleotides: TGTGCCAGCAGCTTAGGTTTTCATGCAAGAGGCTACACCTTC. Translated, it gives CASSLGFHARGYTF. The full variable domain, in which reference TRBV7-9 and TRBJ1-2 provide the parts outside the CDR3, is DTGVSQNPRHKITKRGQNVTFRCDPISEHNRLYWYRQTLGQGPEFLTYFQNEAQLEKSRLLSDRFSAERPKGSFSTLEIQRTEQGDSAMYLCASSLGFHARGYTFGSGTRLTVV.